This TCR beta chain was obtained from a study of T-cell reconstitution after alpha-beta-depleted transplantation in children. Preparation of the TCRbeta library involved a method that used unique molecular identifiers. TCRdb processed the PCR reads anew with MiXCR; each CDR3 protein has one entry. The table lists about 340,000 distinct CDR3 sequences, around 16% of them singletons. The receptor was isolated from a male patient under 10 years old who had a stem cell transplant for acute lymphoblastic leukemia, so the T cells may come from the graft donor. The material sequenced was PBMCs, mostly from graft donor cells, taken 360 days after TCRalphabeta/CD19-depleted stem cell transplant.

The DNA for the CDR3 is TGTGCCATCAGTGATGACACCTATAATTCACCCCTCCACTTT. Amino acid sequence: CAISDDTYNSPLHF. This sequence joins TRBV10-3 and TRBJ1-6; D unclear. The CDR3 has 14 amino acids. V was clipped by 3 bases and J by 2 bases, with 5 bases between them. Germline V gene sequence: CDR1 ENHRY, CDR2 SYGVKD.